This T cell receptor beta chain originates from a study of blood T cells in healthy people across ages (dated by TCRdb to the mid-2010s). Context from the whole study: Template switching captured roughly one uniquely barcoded TCR beta cDNA molecule per two T cells in model experiments. To avoid experimental bias, donors of different ages were distributed randomly across sequencing lanes. For two donors (one aged 18 to 30 and one aged 80 or older), the study analyzed two additional independent replicas of 1 million unique cDNA reads from the same blood draw. Age-related changes in TCR beta repertoire diversity were measured in the study by deep sequencing normalized with unique cDNA molecular identifiers. Donors were grouped into four age groups: young (average 16 years), middle-aged (39), aged (about 59) and long-lived (about 90).

The method behind the library was 5' RACE. The instrument given in TCRdb is Illumina HiSeq 2500. The second PCR ran for roughly 6 to 11 cycles and used a J-beta primer mix along with a sample-barcoded 5' primer. Each TCR beta cDNA molecule received a unique molecular identifier from a template-switch 5' adaptor carrying 12 random nucleotides. Each sample yielded at least 3 million CDR3-containing paired-end reads. First-strand cDNA synthesis was performed from all RNA using the Mint cDNA synthesis kit, with priming by a TRBC-specific oligonucleotide. Following uracil-DNA glycosylase treatment, a first 18-cycle PCR with universal primers M1SS and BC2_uni_R was performed on all cDNA. Concerning the study's data processing: For normalization, 1 million high-quality reads were randomly selected from each sample, with every read carrying a distinct molecular identifier. Reads sharing molecular identifiers were discarded rather than binned into consensus sequences. MiTCR, with a Q25 quality threshold and the strictest error-elimination algorithm, was used for CDR3 identification, clonotype clustering and error correction. A nonparametric unseen species model with Euler transformation was used to estimate a lower bound on total TCR beta diversity. The public reads were quality trimmed at Q25 with fastp and then assembled into clones with MiXCR by TCRdb, keeping productive beta chains. Merged by CDR3 protein, the rows form single entries marked with the most common genes and DNA. The V and J calls were not made by the authors but by TCRdb's processing. The sample table holds fewer than 2,000,000 distinct CDR3 sequences, of which roughly a third were seen once. The ten largest clones take up about 11% of the sample.

The approximately 41 donors, aged roughly 6 to 95 years, were systemically healthy Caucasian individuals from Russia. Approximately 9 milliliters of peripheral blood were collected from each donor into EDTA-treated Vacutainer tubes. PBMCs were isolated by Ficoll-Paque density-gradient centrifugation, with at least 7 million obtained per sample. Total RNA was extracted from PBMCs with Trizol reagent, with at least 5.5 micrograms obtained per sample. Naive CD45RAhigh/CD27high T cell percentages were measured by flow cytometry on a PBMC aliquot from every donor. A few counts support this clonotype. Its antigen is unknown. No quality values exist for individual bases; no much larger clone is one base distant. Reading from cysteine to phenylalanine, the CDR3 counts 15 amino acids. Only the CDR3 portion is preserved as DNA: 45 bases, with reading frame beginning at the first base. Trimmed from V: 1 base; trimmed from J: 0 bases; junction bases lacking a gene match: 6. The germline V gene (reference sequence) sets CDR1 to DFQATT and CDR2 to SNEGSKA.

Points the paper makes about the study in general: Because the CMV infection status of the donors was unknown, age-related changes in expanded clonotypes may potentially have been confounded. As age increased, observed TCR beta diversity per million T cells dropped in a roughly linear way, and a significant reduction was already evident by age 40. Compared with the aged group, more naive CD4+ T cells, fewer expanded clones and increased TCR diversity were shown by the long-lived group, suggesting age selection. There was a strong correlation between observed TCR beta diversity and the percentage of naive T cells measured by flow cytometry. Estimates of total diversity based on one million sequenced T cells were considered lower bounds and underestimates. Conclusive comparison of naive and antigen-experienced compartments was prevented by the profiling of bulk unsorted PBMCs.

The TCR sequence derives from a woman aged 25 to 45 in good health. The sequence links TRBV20-1 to TRBJ2-7, with 7 central nucleotides matching TRBD1. Sequencing input: blood. In nucleotides, the sequence is TGCAGTGCTAGAGCTCGGACAGGCCTCTCCTACGAGCAGTACTTC. This encodes CSARARTGLSYEQYF.